The 25 T cell receptor beta chains reported below all come from one sample, sequenced in a study of blood T cell repertoires in COVID-19. Clones were read by immunoSEQ multiplex PCR, and TCRdb kept only the in-frame ones, dropping some. The sample lists about 210,000 clones; approximately 88% were seen once. Sequenced sample: PBMCs or T cells enriched from blood (not recorded which). These receptors were taken from a man between 18 and 35 years old with acute COVID-19.

This clone was seen a handful of times. The chain uses TRBV15 and TRBJ2-2, with a possible D match to TRBD2 (6 bases). Germline V gene data show CDR1 as LNHNV and CDR2 as YYDKDF (reference sequence). This CDR3 is 15 amino acids long. V gave up 3 bases and J gave up 2 bases, with 10 bases separating them. The CDR3 DNA follows: TGTGCCACCAGCAGCGGGGGATTTAACACCGGGGAGCTGTTTTTT. Translated: CATSSGGFNTGELFF.

The rearrangement joins TRBV5-6 to TRBJ2-5; 8 bases line up with TRBD1. Germline V gene sequence: CDR1 SGHDT, CDR2 YYEEEE. The trim removed 1 base at V and 2 bases at J, leaving 1 base unmatched. This CDR3 spans 14 amino acids. CDR3 amino acids: CASSLRQGQETQYF. DNA of the CDR3: TGTGCCAGCAGCTTGAGACAGGGGCAAGAGACCCAGTACTTC.

The chain joins TRBV2 to TRBJ2-1, with D possibly TRBD1 on 5 matching bases. CDR3 length: 14 residues. Deletions cut 6 bases from V and 2 bases from J, with 11 bases between. In germline, CDR1 is SNHLY, CDR2 FYNNEI. The CDR3 bases are TGTGCCAGCAGCCGGCCAGGGCCCTACAATGAGCAGTTCTTC. Translating gives CASSRPGPYNEQFF.

This clone was detected only a few times. This rearrangement joins TRBV27 to TRBJ1-3; D gene uncertain. The length of the CDR3 is 13 residues. Trimming cost V 6 bases and J 1 base, with 7 bases left between them. CDR1 is MNHEY and CDR2 is SMNVEV in the germline V gene (reference sequence). The CDR3 DNA reads as TGTGCCAGCAGACGGTTATCTGGAAACACCATATATTTT. Protein product: CASRRLSGNTIYF.

The V and J genes are TRBV28 and TRBJ2-2; TRBD1 might be the D (5 bases). CDR1 MDHEN and CDR2 SYDVKM come from the germline V gene. The length of the CDR3 is 13 residues. The V and J ends lost 6 bases and 6 bases respectively, with 11 bases between them. CDR3: CASRRDSSGELFF. DNA of the CDR3: TGTGCCAGCAGACGTGACAGCTCCGGGGAGCTGTTTTTT.

The chain employs TRBV5-1 and TRBJ2-1, with TRBD1 identical over 11 bases. Trimming at V came to 0 bases and at J to 6 bases, leaving 2 bases not matched to a gene. This CDR3 has 15 amino acids. Germline CDR1 and CDR2: SGHRS and YFSETQ. The CDR3 is CASSLAGTGGNEQFF. CDR3 DNA: TGCGCCAGCAGCTTGGCCGGGACAGGGGGCAATGAGCAGTTCTTC.

This clone was counted a single time. The CDR3 region is CASSQRSGTGGETQYF. In nucleotides, the CDR3 is TGTGCCAGCTCACAACGATCCGGGACAGGTGGAGAGACCCAGTACTTC. The rearrangement uses TRBV18 and TRBJ2-5, with 8 bases identical to TRBD1. The CDR3 consists of 16 residues. V was clipped by 4 bases and J by 4 bases; unmatched bases: 11. Germline V gene sequence: CDR1 KGHSH, CDR2 LQKENI.

This rearrangement joins TRBV11-2 to TRBJ1-1; 8 bases are a match to TRBD1. Germline V gives CDR1 SGHAT, CDR2 FQNNGV. The CDR3 consists of 15 residues. Trimming at V came to 3 bases and at J to 8 bases, leaving 11 bases not matched to a gene. The CDR3 loop is CASSFQGAGLMEAFF. CDR3 in DNA: TGTGCCAGCAGCTTTCAGGGGGCCGGTTTAATGGAAGCTTTCTTT.

The V call is TRBV3-1 (or the pseudogene TRBV3-2), the J call TRBJ2-1, with D unclear. Trimming shortened V by 2 bases and J by 6 bases, and 8 bases separated the two germline ends. The CDR3 has 13 amino acids. The V gene's germline CDR1 is LGHDT and CDR2 YNNKEL (reference sequence). Written as DNA, the CDR3 is TGTGCCAGCAGCCAACTTCTCGGCAATGAGCAGTTCTTC. This codes for CASSQLLGNEQFF.

The rearrangement uses TRBV27 and TRBJ2-1, with a weak D call TRBD1 (5 bases). Germline V lookup: CDR1 MNHEY, CDR2 SMNVEV (reference sequence). The CDR3 has 19 residues. Deletions cut 3 bases from V and 5 bases from J, with 26 bases between. The CDR3 region is CASSFQGYVPSLSDNEQFF. The CDR3 nucleotides are TGTGCCAGCAGTTTCCAGGGTTACGTCCCCTCGCTATCCGACAATGAGCAGTTCTTC.

The V and J genes are TRBV5-8 and TRBJ1-5, with D perhaps TRBD1 (6 bases). The CDR3 contains 15 residues. Germline CDR1 SGHTS, CDR2 YDEGEE. The germline V and J ends were trimmed by 0 bases and 0 bases, with 7 bases remaining between them. CDR3 amino acids: CASSLGGGSNQPQHF. The CDR3, as DNA: TGTGCCAGCAGCTTGGGAGGGGGTAGCAATCAGCCCCAGCATTTT.

The CDR3 loop is CASSVAVSGYNEQFF. The CDR3 DNA reads as TGTGCCAGCAGCGTGGCGGTTAGCGGTTACAATGAGCAGTTCTTC. The genes are TRBV27 and TRBJ2-1; D is possibly TRBD2 (6 bases). With 6 bases removed from V and 4 bases from J, the gap between germline ends came to 16 bases. The germline gives CDR1 MNHEY, CDR2 SMNVEV (reference sequence). The CDR3 consists of 15 residues.

Many counts were recorded for this clone. The rearrangement links TRBV4-1 to TRBJ2-1; the D gene is possibly TRBD2 (6 bases). The CDR3 length is 17 residues. Germline values: CDR1 MGHRA, CDR2 YSYEKL. The CDR3 DNA sequence: TGCGCAGCGGGTCCCCCTCCTAAGTTCCAATCCTCTAATGAGCAGTTCTTC. It encodes CAAGPPPKFQSSNEQFF.

The chain combines TRBV6-1 with TRBJ1-1; 8 bases are a match to TRBD1. CDR1 is MNHNS and CDR2 is SASEGT in the germline V gene. This CDR3 comprises 14 residues. The V segment lost 3 bases and the J segment 1 base; nucleotides outside the gene matches: 1. The CDR3 region has the DNA TGTGCCAGCAGTGAGGGACAGGAGAACACTGAAGCTTTCTTT. Protein sequence: CASSEGQENTEAFF.

The chain couples TRBV5-1 to TRBJ1-4; D not resolved. The CDR3 totals 13 residues. V lost 1 base and J 12 bases, leaving 13 bases between the germline ends. Germline V gene data show CDR1 as SGHRS and CDR2 as YFSETQ. The CDR3 loop reads CASSLSRLEELFF. CDR3 bases: TGCGCCAGCAGCTTGTCCCGTCTTGAGGAACTGTTTTTT.

The chain has TRBV5-4 and TRBJ1-3; weak D call: TRBD1 (5 bases). This CDR3 is built from 15 residues. V was cut by 2 bases and J by 0 bases, with 9 bases left in between. CDR1 and CDR2 (germline): SGHNT, YYREEE (reference sequence). CDR3 in DNA: TGTGCCAGCAGCTTCGCAGGGTCCTCTGGAAACACCATATATTTT. It codes for CASSFAGSSGNTIYF.

The chain joins TRBV7-9 to TRBJ2-7; D call uncertain. Trimming cost V 5 bases and J 3 bases, with 11 bases left between them. Per germline, CDR1 SEHNR and CDR2 FQNEAQ (reference sequence). The CDR3 has 13 amino acids. The CDR3 DNA reads as TGTGCCAGCAGCCCAGACACGGTCTACGAGCAGTACTTC. It yields the protein CASSPDTVYEQYF.

This chain joins TRBV28 and TRBJ2-1; the match to TRBD2 covers 9 bases. The CDR3 is 16 residues long. The junction had 10 bases not matched to a gene; V was cut back by 5 bases and J by 5 bases. Germline CDR1 is MDHEN and CDR2 is SYDVKM. CDR3 DNA sequence: TGTGCCAGCAGTCCCGTCTCTAGCGGGGAACACAATGAGCAGTTCTTC. It specifies CASSPVSSGEHNEQFF.

V usage is TRBV6-5 and J usage is TRBJ1-6, with 7 positions matching TRBD1. Trimming removed 7 bases from V and 4 bases from J; junction bases left unmatched: 4. The germline V gene encodes CDR1 MNHEY and CDR2 SVGAGI. The CDR3 contains 14 residues. The CDR3 DNA reads TGTGCCAGCAAGTACAGGGGATATAATTCACCCCTCCACTTT. Translated: CASKYRGYNSPLHF.

V gene TRBV7-2 combines with J gene TRBJ1-3; D perhaps matches TRBD1 (6 bases). Trimming removed 2 bases from V and 4 bases from J, with 12 bases in between. CDR1 is SGHTA and CDR2 is FQGNSA in the germline V gene. The CDR3 loop spans 15 amino acids. In DNA form, the CDR3 reads TGTGCCAGCAGCTTATCTGCAGGGGCCGGAAACACCATATATTTT. The encoded protein is CASSLSAGAGNTIYF.

The J gene is TRBJ2-1, the V gene TRBV14; no firm D call. Trimming removed 2 bases at V and 9 bases at J, with 11 bases between. Germline V gene data show CDR1 as SGHDN and CDR2 as FVKESK. The CDR3 extends over 13 amino acids. CDR3 bases: TGTGCCAGCAGCCAATCCCGTTCCGGTGAGCAGTTCTTC. Translated: CASSQSRSGEQFF. Full variable domain (outside the CDR3, taken from reference TRBV14 and TRBJ2-1): EAGVTQFPSHSVIEKGQTVTLRCDPISGHDNLYWYRRVMGKEIKFLLHFVKESKQDESGMPNNRFLAERTGGTYSTLKVQPAELEDSGVYFCASSQSRSGEQFFGPGTRLTVL.

The J gene is TRBJ2-5, the V gene TRBV6-5; TRBD2 matches at 7 bases. This CDR3 region has 14 residues. Trimming removed 6 bases from V and 5 bases from J; junction bases left unmatched: 9. Germline V gives CDR1 MNHEY, CDR2 SVGAGI. The CDR3 loop is CASSDSGGYETQYF. Here the CDR3 DNA reads TGTGCCAGCAGCGACTCGGGGGGATACGAGACCCAGTACTTC.

The J gene is TRBJ2-3, the V gene TRBV5-8, with TRBD1 as a possible D gene (6 bases). This CDR3 is built from 14 residues. Trimming stripped 0 bases from V and 4 bases from J, with 9 bases between. Germline V gives CDR1 SGHTS, CDR2 YDEGEE. CDR3 coding DNA: TGTGCCAGCAGCTTGGTGCGGACAGCAGATACGCAGTATTTT. Translation: CASSLVRTADTQYF.

The V gene is TRBV7-2, the J gene TRBJ1-5, with 7 bases identical to TRBD1. This CDR3 spans 19 amino acids. Trimming removed 1 base from V and 5 bases from J; junction bases left unmatched: 17. The germline gives CDR1 SGHTA, CDR2 FQGNSA. The CDR3 loop is CASSLVFPTGSPGDQPQHF. CDR3 DNA: TGTGCCAGCAGCTTAGTTTTCCCGACAGGGAGTCCGGGGGATCAGCCCCAGCATTTT.

This clone was counted between two and nine times. The chain combines TRBV28 with TRBJ2-3; 7 bases map to TRBD2. Germline lookup yields CDR1 MDHEN and CDR2 SYDVKM. V lost 4 bases and J lost 2; bases outside the gene matches: 6. This CDR3 spans 15 amino acids. CDR3 DNA sequence: TGTGCCAGCAGTTCCGGGGGAGGGGACACAGATACGCAGTATTTT. Its protein is CASSSGGGDTDTQYF. Full variable domain (remainder filled in from reference TRBV28 and TRBJ2-3): DVKVTQSSRYLVKRTGEKVFLECVQDMDHENMFWYRQDPGLGLRLIYFSYDVKMKEKGDIPEGYSVSREKKERFSLILESASTNQTSMYLCASSSGGGDTDTQYFGPGTRLTVL.